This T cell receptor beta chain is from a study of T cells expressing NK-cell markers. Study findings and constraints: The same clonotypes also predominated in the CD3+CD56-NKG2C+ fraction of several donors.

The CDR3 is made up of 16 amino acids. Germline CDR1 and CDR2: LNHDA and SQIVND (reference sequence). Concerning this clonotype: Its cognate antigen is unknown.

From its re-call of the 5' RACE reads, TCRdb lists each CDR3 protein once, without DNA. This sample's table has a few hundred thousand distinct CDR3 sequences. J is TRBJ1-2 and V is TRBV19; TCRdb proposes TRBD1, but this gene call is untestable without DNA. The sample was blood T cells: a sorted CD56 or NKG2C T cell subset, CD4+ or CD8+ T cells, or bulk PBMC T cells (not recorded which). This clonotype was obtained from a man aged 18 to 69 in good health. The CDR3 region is CASSQFFLDRNYGYTF.